The 20 T cell receptor beta chains below all came from one sample that was sequenced in a study of T cells expressing NK-cell markers. TCRdb re-called the 5' RACE reads and catalogs CDR3 proteins one per entry, DNA excluded. Recorded for this sample: around 280,000 distinct CDR3 sequences. The specimen was blood T cells: a sorted CD56 or NKG2C T cell subset, CD4+ or CD8+ T cells, or bulk PBMC T cells (not recorded which). The receptors were sampled from a man aged 18 to 35 in good health.

CDR3 sequence: CRALGSGLNTEAFF. The rearrangement joins TRBV20-1 to TRBJ1-1; the D gene TCRdb calls, TRBD1, cannot be checked with no DNA. The CDR3 runs to 14 residues. Per germline, CDR1 DFQATT and CDR2 SNEGSKA (reference sequence).

The chain employs TRBV5-1 and TRBJ2-1; lacking DNA, the TRBD1 call made by TCRdb goes unchecked. The CDR3 is 16 residues long. Germline CDR1 is SGHRS and CDR2 is YFSETQ. The CDR3 loop reads CASSLVGARSYNEQFF.

V usage is TRBV7-6 and J usage is TRBJ1-1. Germline values: CDR1 SGHVS, CDR2 FNYEAQ. The CDR3 sequence is 15 residues long. CDR3 amino acids: CASSSGRTGNTEAFF.

The chain carries TRBV18 and TRBJ1-6; the D gene TCRdb calls, TRBD1, cannot be checked with no DNA. CDR3 length: 16 residues. Germline V lookup: CDR1 KGHSH, CDR2 LQKENI. The CDR3 spells CASSPRSGQGNSPLHF.

The chain employs TRBV5-1 and TRBJ2-5; TCRdb proposes TRBD1, but this gene call is untestable without DNA. This CDR3 has 15 amino acids. CDR1 SGHRS and CDR2 YFSETQ come from the germline V gene. CDR3 sequence: CASRRDRGVRETQYF. Looking up the rest from reference TRBV5-1 and TRBJ2-5 gives the full variable domain: KAGVTQTPRYLIKTRGQQVTLSCSPISGHRSVSWYQQTPGQGLQFLFEYFSETQRNKGNFPGRFSGRQFSNSRSEMNVSTLELGDSALYLCASRRDRGVRETQYFGPGTRLLVL.

The chain employs TRBV18 and TRBJ2-7; TCRdb's assignment of TRBD2 cannot be checked, as there is no DNA. This CDR3 has 15 residues. CDR1 KGHSH and CDR2 LQKENI come from the germline V gene. CDR3 protein: CASSPPSEGTDEQYF.

The CDR3 is CASSFKKGATNEKLFF. The chain links TRBV11-3 to TRBJ1-4; no DNA is available, so the TRBD1 call from TCRdb remains unchecked. In germline, CDR1 is SGHNT, CDR2 YENEEA. There are 16 residues in the CDR3.

This chain links TRBV30 with TRBJ2-7; TCRdb's D call of TRBD1 is untestable without DNA. The CDR3 is made up of 12 amino acids. Germline V gives CDR1 GTSNPN, CDR2 SVGIG (reference sequence). CDR3 sequence: CAWSVLGGWQYF.

The chain carries TRBV2 and TRBJ2-5; with no DNA, the TCRdb D assignment of TRBD1 cannot be verified. CDR3 size: 12 residues. CDR1 is SNHLY and CDR2 is FYNNEI in the germline V gene. CDR3: CASKGSPEVQYF.

This chain's CDR3 is CASSHPSGRGLGNEQFF. The rearrangement uses TRBV4-1 and TRBJ2-1; the D call of TRBD2 rests on TCRdb alone, since no DNA is present to check it. The CDR3 extends over 17 amino acids. Germline lookup yields CDR1 MGHRA and CDR2 YSYEKL.

The genes are TRBV20-1 and TRBJ2-1; lacking DNA, the TRBD2 call made by TCRdb goes unchecked. CDR3 length: 16 amino acids. From germline, CDR1 is DFQATT and CDR2 SNEGSKA (reference sequence). CDR3 residues: CSARDEAGGPYNEQFF.

The rearrangement joins TRBV5-1 to TRBJ2-1; TCRdb picks TRBD1, but there is no DNA to check that call. Germline CDR1 SGHRS, CDR2 YFSETQ. The CDR3 has 17 amino acids. The CDR3 reads CASSLERTGSSYNEQFF.

This chain connects TRBV20-1 to TRBJ1-5. CDR1 and CDR2 from the germline V gene are DFQATT and SNEGSKA (reference sequence). The CDR3 covers 16 residues. The chain's CDR3 is CSARDLAGIGNQPQHF.

The chain carries TRBV7-3 and TRBJ2-1; TCRdb designates TRBD2, a call that cannot be tested without DNA. The germline CDR1 and CDR2 sequences are SGHTA and FQGTGA. The CDR3 is 13 residues long. CDR3 amino acids: CASSFRGGGEQFF.

The chain recombines TRBV7-6 with TRBJ2-1; absent DNA, TCRdb's TRBD1 call cannot be checked. The CDR3 consists of 15 residues. In germline, CDR1 is SGHVS, CDR2 FNYEAQ. CDR3 protein: CASSLERQGYNEQFF.

The chain combines TRBV20-1 with TRBJ1-1. This CDR3 spans 12 amino acids. CDR1 and CDR2 (germline): DFQATT, SNEGSKA (reference sequence). CDR3 sequence: CSAVTANTEAFF.

The chain combines TRBV7-8 with TRBJ2-5; the D gene TCRdb calls, TRBD2, cannot be checked with no DNA. The germline CDR1 and CDR2 sequences are SGHVS and FQNEAQ. The CDR3 is 15 residues long. CDR3 in amino acids: CASSSRSGLQETQYF.

The chain recombines TRBV12-3 or TRBV12-4 with TRBJ2-3; no DNA is available, so the TRBD2 call from TCRdb remains unchecked. The CDR3 consists of 12 residues. CDR3 loop: CASRGSTDTQYF.

The chain is built from TRBV30 and TRBJ2-1. CDR3 length: 13 amino acids. The germline CDR1 and CDR2 sequences are GTSNPN and SVGIG (reference sequence). CDR3 protein: CAWSVIGSDEQFF.

This chain links TRBV6-5 with TRBJ1-1; the D gene TCRdb calls, TRBD1, cannot be checked with no DNA. There are 18 residues in the CDR3. Looked up from germline, CDR1 is MNHEY and CDR2 is SVGAGI. CDR3 sequence reads: CASRRTGTGSGGDTEAFF.